What follows is one T cell receptor beta chain and its context. The sample originates from a study of blood T cell repertoires in COVID-19. The table came from immunoSEQ multiplex PCR; TCRdb's copy has only in-frame clones and leaves some out. The sample includes 25,000 to 40,000 clones, roughly 91% of them seen just once. Germline values: CDR1 GTSNPN, CDR2 SVGIG (reference sequence). This CDR3 region has 13 residues. The V end was cut by 2 bases, the J end by 7 bases, with 11 bases between. The sequencing sample was made of peripheral blood. The chain has TRBV30 and TRBJ1-4; possibly TRBD1 for D (6 bases). This receptor was obtained from a man between 65 and 85 years old with active or convalescent COVID-19. The CDR3: CAWSSRGGEKLFF. CDR3 DNA: TGTGCCTGGAGTTCCAGGGGTGGTGAAAAACTGTTTTTT.